The T cell receptor (beta chain) described here comes from a study of control samples from healthy donors and cancer patients. Trimming removed 6 bases at V and 6 bases at J, with 16 bases between. CDR1 and CDR2 from the germline V gene are SNHLY and FYNNEI. The CDR3 totals 14 residues. The repertoire was sequenced with immunoSEQ multiplex PCR; TCRdb's copy has only in-frame clones and lacks some. The sample lists about 220,000 clones, over 90% occurring once. This clone was recorded once. The clonotype originates from a man aged 45-65 years in good health. The material sequenced was blood. The chain carries TRBV2 and TRBJ2-3; tentatively, D is TRBD2 (5 bases). This CDR3 reads CASSLRVTADTQYF. In nucleotides, the CDR3 is TGTGCCAGCAGCTTGAGGGTTACCGCCGATACGCAGTATTTT.